Listed below are T cell receptor beta chains from one sample, sequenced in a study of cytomegalovirus exposure and HLA in healthy donors. The protocol was immunoSEQ multiplex PCR, while the TCRdb copy is restricted to in-frame clones and leaves out a portion. Among 180,000 or so clones, 82% were seen once, and the ten largest hold approximately 1.6%. Source material: PBMCs. The receptor source for this set is a male donor in good health and CMV-seronegative. CDR3s include the opening cysteine and the closing phenylalanine or tryptophan. Fields, in order: V gene, J gene, CDR3 protein.

TRBV27,TRBJ2-2,CASSPLAGVGSGELFF
TRBV5-1,TRBJ2-5,CASSSIPGQGLGTQYF
TRBV19,TRBJ1-5,CASSGGQGSNQPQHF
TRBV5-1,.,CASSLVGTGGGTYEQYF
TRBV5-4,.,CASSLGLAVRSGELFF
TRBV29-1,TRBJ2-4,CSVGTRDSILAKNIQYF
TRBV5-1,TRBJ2-4,CASSLGDRIAKNIQYF
TRBV29-1,TRBJ1-1,CSVEGGTEAFF
TRBV6-5,TRBJ2-7,CASSYSGARGYEQYF
TRBV28,TRBJ2-7,CASRAAGTAYEQYF
TRBV6-1,TRBJ2-1,CASSDGGPSYNEQFF
TRBV5-4,TRBJ1-6,CASSLRGLDSPLHF
TRBV5-1,TRBJ1-3,CASSSQDRGNGNTIYF
TRBV6-6,TRBJ2-5,CASSGPGAQYF
TRBV19,TRBJ1-5,CASNGQGNQPQHF
TRBV9,TRBJ2-2,CASSVDQGPPNTGELFF
TRBV5-5,TRBJ2-7,CASSPGTGLEQYF
TRBV5-4,TRBJ2-5,CASSPDRIKVKTQYF
TRBV6-5,TRBJ2-7,CASRMGTGSYEQYF
TRBV7-9,TRBJ2-7,CASSPRAAYEQYF
TRBV28,TRBJ2-1,CASSVRTSGYNEQFF
TRBV10-3,TRBJ2-7,CAISEQGYEQYF
TRBV7-2,TRBJ2-7,CASSLGGLTGVEQYF
TRBV13,TRBJ1-1,CASSSLRGGSEAFF
TRBV6-5,TRBJ2-5,CASSYSWTLEQTQYF
TRBV5-1,TRBJ1-4,CASSRTGDNEKLFF
TRBV9,TRBJ2-2,CASSVGSGGAGELFF
TRBV2,TRBJ1-2,CASSPRARTGAPYGYTF
TRBV6-5,TRBJ2-5,CASRNAGGQETQYF
TRBV6-5,TRBJ1-5,CASSPGVGQPQHF
TRBV4-1,TRBJ2-7,CASSQDPGQGTIEQYF
TRBV10-3,TRBJ1-5,CAISVIGGEPQHF
TRBV15,TRBJ1-5,CATSRGGNNQPQHF
TRBV6-1,TRBJ2-3,CASSGTGRGTDTQYF
TRBV27,TRBJ1-2,CASRRTGGLGGYTF
TRBV5-1,TRBJ1-4,CASSPGREKLFF
TRBV28,TRBJ1-2,CASSLAGYGYTF
TRBV5-1,TRBJ2-1,CASSSILTGQGEQFF
TRBV7-2,TRBJ2-5,CASSHRGETQYF
TRBV7-7,TRBJ1-5,CAREGAHQPQHF
TRBV28,TRBJ1-5,CASSLTSQPQHF
TRBV19,TRBJ2-5,CATTRGDRGLETQYF
TRBV10-3,TRBJ1-2,CAITRTGDGYTF
TRBV27,TRBJ2-1,CASSPGTLNEQFF
TRBV9,TRBJ2-5,CASAWRGSTEETQYF